A single sample gave rise to the 18 T cell receptor beta chains below, sequenced in a study of T cells in tuberculosis listed by TCRdb under 2018. PBMC were thawed, rested overnight, stained with GMM-loaded CD1B tetramer, a Live/Dead dye and anti-CD3, and then sorted on a FACS Aria II. CD1B tetramers were loaded with C32 glucose monomycolate purified from Rhodococcus equi. Library preparation was by the immunoSEQ multiplex PCR assay. TCRdb took over this immuneACCESS table, retaining in-frame rearrangements with V and J assigned. Such tables are incomplete; in checked studies, under half of the missing clones stem from an unresolved V gene, and the remainder is unexplained. The sample table contains approximately 57,000 clones; only one count was recorded for 88% of them. About a fifth of the sample belongs to the ten largest clones. Sequenced: CD1b-GMM tetramer-negative cells sorted from PBMCs. What the cell subset or site label conveys for this sample: T cells not binding CD1B-GMM tetramer, sorted from same donor. The receptors originated from an adult woman with latent tuberculosis.

The chain couples TRBV2 to TRBJ2-7; a weak D match, TRBD2 (6 bases). The CDR3 consists of 14 residues. The germline CDR1 and CDR2 sequences are SNHLY and FYNNEI. V was clipped by 6 bases and J by 3 bases, with 15 bases between them. CDR3 amino acids: CASREGRTNYEQYF. In nucleotides, the CDR3 is TGTGCCAGCAGAGAGGGTAGGACTAACTACGAGCAGTACTTC.

This clone was counted between two and nine times. The CDR3: CASSPGTDRFYGYTF. CDR3 in DNA: TGTGCCAGCAGCCCAGGGACCGACAGGTTCTATGGCTACACCTTC. V gene TRBV5-4 combines with J gene TRBJ1-2; a possible D gene is TRBD1 (6 bases). Germline V CDR1 and CDR2: SGHNT, YYREEE (reference sequence). The CDR3 runs to 15 residues. V was trimmed by 4 bases and J by 4 bases, leaving 17 bases between them.

The chain combines TRBV2 with TRBJ2-3; 12 bases are shared with TRBD2. CDR3 length equals 14 residues. CDR1 is SNHLY, CDR2 FYNNEI, per germline. Trimming at V came to 6 bases and at J to 5 bases, leaving 3 bases not matched to a gene. The CDR3 sequence: CASRLAGGIDTQYF. The CDR3 nucleotides read TGTGCCAGCAGACTAGCGGGAGGCATAGATACGCAGTATTTT.

The chain uses TRBV14 and TRBJ2-7; TRBD1 is a possible D gene (5 bases). Looked up from germline, CDR1 is SGHDN and CDR2 is FVKESK. The V end was cut by 0 bases, the J end by 3 bases, with 9 bases between. This CDR3 has 14 amino acids. Here the CDR3 DNA reads TGTGCCAGCAGCCAAGATCAGGGCAGCTACGAGCAGTACTTC. This translates into CASSQDQGSYEQYF.

The genes are TRBV4-1 and TRBJ2-3, with TRBD1 as a possible D gene (7 bases). The V gene's germline CDR1 is MGHRA and CDR2 YSYEKL. The CDR3 extends over 19 amino acids. Between the trimmed V and J ends, which lost 4 bases and 2 bases, there was a span of 25 bases. The CDR3 bases are TGCGCCAGCAGCCTTAAAACCCAGGGGGGCCAAGGGAACACAGATACGCAGTATTTT. It is translated as CASSLKTQGGQGNTDTQYF.

This clone was picked up one time. The chain uses TRBV5-4 and TRBJ1-1; 11 bases align to TRBD1. CDR3 length: 14 amino acids. V trimming: 4 bases; J trimming: 3 bases; junction bases outside the gene matches: 2. The germline V gene encodes CDR1 SGHNT and CDR2 YYREEE (reference sequence). The CDR3 is CASSTGQGDTEAFF. As DNA, the CDR3 is TGTGCCAGCAGCACGGGACAGGGGGACACTGAAGCTTTCTTT.

This chain connects TRBV4-3 to TRBJ1-2, with D possibly being TRBD1 (6 bases). The CDR3 extends over 15 amino acids. Trimming cost V 0 bases and J 7 bases, with 15 bases left between them. Germline CDR1 reads LGHNA; CDR2 reads YSLEER. The CDR3 DNA reads TGCGCCAGCAGCCAAGATTTCGGGGGCGGGGGTGGCTACACCTTC. Its translation: CASSQDFGGGGGYTF.

The V call is TRBV18, the J call TRBJ2-7, with 8 nucleotides matching TRBD2. Germline V gene data show CDR1 as KGHSH and CDR2 as LQKENI. CDR3 length: 17 amino acids. The junction had 10 bases not matched to a gene; V was cut back by 3 bases and J by 0 bases. The chain's CDR3 is CASSPRSTGGSSYEQYF. CDR3 nucleotides: TGTGCCAGCTCACCGCGGTCTACGGGAGGGAGCTCCTACGAGCAGTACTTC.

This chain links TRBV7-3 with TRBJ2-7, with D unresolved. Trimming left V 1 base short and J 2 bases short, with 9 bases between. The CDR3 totals 14 residues. The V gene's germline CDR1 is SGHTA and CDR2 FQGTGA. CDR3 DNA: TGTGCCAGCAGCTTAATCGACGGAGCCTACGAGCAGTACTTC. This translates into CASSLIDGAYEQYF.

The chain uses TRBV30 and TRBJ1-2; 7 bases are a match to TRBD1. Trimming at V came to 2 bases and at J to 8 bases, leaving 5 bases not matched to a gene. CDR3 length: 12 residues. CDR1 is GTSNPN, CDR2 SVGIG, per germline (reference sequence). The CDR3 nucleotides are TGTGCCTGGAGTCGACAGGGTCGAGGCTACACCTTC. It is translated as CAWSRQGRGYTF.

The chain is built from TRBV18 and TRBJ2-5; TRBD2 matches at 8 bases. With V trimmed by 4 bases and J by 4 bases, 2 bases remained unmatched. The CDR3 runs 13 residues. Per the germline V gene, CDR1 is KGHSH and CDR2 is LQKENI. In DNA, the CDR3 is TGTGCCAGCTCACTCCTAGCGGGAGAGACCCAGTACTTC. Residues: CASSLLAGETQYF.

The chain joins TRBV4-1 to TRBJ1-4, with D maybe TRBD1 (5 bases). The germline V and J ends were trimmed by 0 bases and 3 bases, with 11 bases remaining between them. The CDR3 spans 16 residues. Germline CDR1 MGHRA, CDR2 YSYEKL. Here the CDR3 reads CASSQEREGPNEKLFF. CDR3 in DNA: TGCGCCAGCAGCCAAGAGAGGGAGGGGCCTAATGAAAAACTGTTTTTT.

This clone was detected only a few times. This chain connects TRBV29-1 to TRBJ2-7, with 7 positions matching TRBD1. The V gene end was trimmed by 1 base and the J gene end by 1 base; junction bases not matched to a gene: 4. Germline-derived CDR1 and CDR2 are SQVTM and ANQGSEA. The CDR3 extends over 14 amino acids. The CDR3 DNA follows: TGCAGCGTTGAAGTCCCAGGGGGTTCCTACGAGCAGTACTTC. It specifies CSVEVPGGSYEQYF.

By its share, this clone is medium-sized. This rearrangement joins TRBV4-3 to TRBJ2-7; possible D gene TRBD2, 5 bases. The CDR3 contains 15 residues. V shed 0 bases and J shed 1 base, with 10 bases lying between them. Germline loops: CDR1 LGHNA, CDR2 YSLEER. CDR3 in amino acids: CASSQDLGESYEQYF. The CDR3 coding sequence is TGCGCCAGCAGCCAAGATCTTGGGGAGTCCTACGAGCAGTACTTC.

The chain couples TRBV7-2 to TRBJ2-7; TRBD2 matches 8 bases. Germline CDR1 SGHTA, CDR2 FQGNSA. The CDR3 spans 16 residues. V lost 5 bases, J lost 2 bases, and 11 bases stayed unmatched. Here the CDR3 DNA reads TGTGCCAGCAGCCCAGACGGCGGGGGGACCCCCTACGAGCAGTACTTC. It specifies CASSPDGGGTPYEQYF.

V and J are TRBV29-1 and TRBJ2-7, with D unclear. The ends were cut back, 6 bases at V and 3 bases at J, with 9 bases in the middle. The CDR3 has 11 amino acids. Germline assignment: CDR1 SQVTM and CDR2 ANQGSEA. This chain's CDR3 is CSVTQNYEQYF. CDR3 nucleotide sequence: TGCAGCGTCACACAAAACTACGAGCAGTACTTC.

The chain employs TRBV9 and TRBJ2-3; 13 bases line up with TRBD2. The CDR3 loop spans 15 amino acids. The germline gives CDR1 SGDLS, CDR2 YYNGEE. J gave up 7 bases and V 4 bases, and 6 bases lay outside the gene matches. CDR3 loop: CASSPGLAGVHTQYF. The CDR3 DNA reads as TGTGCCAGCAGCCCTGGACTAGCGGGAGTACATACGCAGTATTTT.

This clone was observed a few times. This sequence joins TRBV7-2 and TRBJ2-7; TRBD2 matches at 10 bases. Looked up from germline, CDR1 is SGHTA and CDR2 is FQGNSA. The CDR3 sequence is 15 residues long. Germline trimming cut 5 bases from V and 5 bases from J; bases unmatched to any gene: 9. CDR3 in amino acids: CASSPLGLAGDEQYF. In nucleotides, the CDR3 is TGTGCCAGCAGCCCTCTCGGCCTAGCGGGAGACGAGCAGTACTTC.